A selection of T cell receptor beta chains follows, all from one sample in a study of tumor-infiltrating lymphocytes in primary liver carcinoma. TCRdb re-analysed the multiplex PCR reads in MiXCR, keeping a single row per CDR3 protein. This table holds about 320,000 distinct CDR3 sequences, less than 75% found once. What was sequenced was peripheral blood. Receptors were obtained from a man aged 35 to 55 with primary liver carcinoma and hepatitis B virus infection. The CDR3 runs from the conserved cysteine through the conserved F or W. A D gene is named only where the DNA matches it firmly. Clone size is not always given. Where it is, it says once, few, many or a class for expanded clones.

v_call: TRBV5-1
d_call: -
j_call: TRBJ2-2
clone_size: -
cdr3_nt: TGCGCCAGCAGCTTGGCAGCAACCACCGGGGAGCTGTTTTTT
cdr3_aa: CASSLAATTGELFF

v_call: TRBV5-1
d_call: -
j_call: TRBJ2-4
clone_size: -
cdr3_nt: TGCGCCAGCAGCTTGATATCCAGGGGCAACAATCAGTACTTC
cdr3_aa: CASSLISRGNNQYF

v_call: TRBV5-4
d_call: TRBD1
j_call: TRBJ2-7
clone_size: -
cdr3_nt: TGTGTCAGCAGACTGGCGTTCGGGACAGGGGGCTACGAGCAGTACTTC
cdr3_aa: CVSRLAFGTGGYEQYF

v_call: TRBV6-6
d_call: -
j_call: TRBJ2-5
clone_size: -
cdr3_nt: TGTGCCAGCAGCCGGGACCAGGAGACCCAGTACTTC
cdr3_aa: CASSRDQETQYF

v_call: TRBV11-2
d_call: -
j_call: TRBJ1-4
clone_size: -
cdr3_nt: TGTGCCAGCGGCTTAGGGGCCGCCATGAATGAAAAACTATTTTTT
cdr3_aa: CASGLGAAMNEKLFF

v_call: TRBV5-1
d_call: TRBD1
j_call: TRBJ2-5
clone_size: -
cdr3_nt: TGCGCCAGAAGCTCTAGACAGGGGCGAGAGTCCCAGTACTTC
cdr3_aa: CARSSRQGRESQYF

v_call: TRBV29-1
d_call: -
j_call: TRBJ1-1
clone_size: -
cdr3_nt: TGCAGCGGTAGCAGGAGGCTAAACACTGAAGCTCTCTTT
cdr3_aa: CSGSRRLNTEALF

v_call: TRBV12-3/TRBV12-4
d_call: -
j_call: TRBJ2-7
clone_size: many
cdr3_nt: TGTGCCAGCAGTATAGCTAGCGAGCAGTACTTC
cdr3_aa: CASSIASEQYF

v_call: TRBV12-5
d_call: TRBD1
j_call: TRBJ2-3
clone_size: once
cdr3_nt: TGTGCTAGTGGTTCGGGACAGGGTCCAGATACGCAGTATTTT
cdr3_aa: CASGSGQGPDTQYF

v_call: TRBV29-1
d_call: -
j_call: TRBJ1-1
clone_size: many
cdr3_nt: TGCAGCGTTGGATGGCGGGGGAACACTGAAGCTTTCTTT
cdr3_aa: CSVGWRGNTEAFF

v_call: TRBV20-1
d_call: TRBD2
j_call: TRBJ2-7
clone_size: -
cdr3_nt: TGCAGTGCCAAGCGGGGCCCCTACGAGCAGTACTTC
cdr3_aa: CSAKRGPYEQYF

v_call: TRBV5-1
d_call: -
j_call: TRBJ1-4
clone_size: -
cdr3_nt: TGCGCCAGCATGAGGGACCGTGGCGAAAAACTGTTTTTT
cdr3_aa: CASMRDRGEKLFF

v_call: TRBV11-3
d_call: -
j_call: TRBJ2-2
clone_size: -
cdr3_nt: TGTGCCAGCAGCCCAGGACAGTGGGACACCGGGGAGTTGTTATTT
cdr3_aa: CASSPGQWDTGELLF

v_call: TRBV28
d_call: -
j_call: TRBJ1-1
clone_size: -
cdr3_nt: TGTGCCAGCAGAGAAATTCCACCTGAAGCTTTCTTT
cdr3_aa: CASREIPPEAFF

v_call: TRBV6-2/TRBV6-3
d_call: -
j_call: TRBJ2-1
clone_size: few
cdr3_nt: TGTGCCAGCAGTTACCCACAGGGCTCCTACAATGAGCAGTTCTTC
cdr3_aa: CASSYPQGSYNEQFF

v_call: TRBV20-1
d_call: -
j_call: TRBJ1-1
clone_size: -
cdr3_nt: TGCAGTACGCAACAGGGAGACACTGAAGCTTTCTTT
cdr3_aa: CSTQQGDTEAFF

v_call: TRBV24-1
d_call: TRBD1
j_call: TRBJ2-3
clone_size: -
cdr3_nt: TGTGCCACCAGTGAGCTCGGGACAGGGAGAGGTACGCAGTATTTT
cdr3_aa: CATSELGTGRGTQYF

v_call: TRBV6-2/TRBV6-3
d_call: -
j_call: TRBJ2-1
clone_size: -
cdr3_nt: TGTGCCAGCAGTAACCCACAGGGCTCCTACAATGAGCAGTTCTTC
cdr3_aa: CASSNPQGSYNEQFF

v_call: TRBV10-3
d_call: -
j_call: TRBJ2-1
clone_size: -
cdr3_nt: TGTTCCGTCTATCGGGAGAATAACAATGAGCAGTTCTTC
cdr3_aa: CSVYRENNNEQFF

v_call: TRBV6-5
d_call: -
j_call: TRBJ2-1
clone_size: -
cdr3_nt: TGTGCCACCAGACTCGATCAATCTTGGGAGTTCTTC
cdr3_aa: CATRLDQSWEFF

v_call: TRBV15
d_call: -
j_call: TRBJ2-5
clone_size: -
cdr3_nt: TGTGCCACCAGCCCTCGACAGGGAGGAGAGACCCAGTACTTC
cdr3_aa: CATSPRQGGETQYF

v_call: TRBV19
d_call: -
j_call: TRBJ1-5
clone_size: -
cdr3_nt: TGTGCCAGTACACCATTCAACGGGGGGAGCAATCAGCCCCAGCATTTT
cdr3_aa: CASTPFNGGSNQPQHF

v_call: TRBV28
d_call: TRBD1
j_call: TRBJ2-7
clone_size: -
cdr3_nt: TGTGCCAGGAACGTCGGGACAGACTCCTACGAGCAGTACTTC
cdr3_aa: CARNVGTDSYEQYF

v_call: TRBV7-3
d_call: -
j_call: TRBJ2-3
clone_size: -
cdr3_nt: TGTGCCAGCAGCTATGACCCCACAGATACGCAGTATTTT
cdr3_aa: CASSYDPTDTQYF

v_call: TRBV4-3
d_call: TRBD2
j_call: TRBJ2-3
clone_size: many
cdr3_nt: TGCGCCAGCAGCCTTCTCCCCTCGACTAGCGGGACGACAGATACGCAGTATTTT
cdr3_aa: CASSLLPSTSGTTDTQYF

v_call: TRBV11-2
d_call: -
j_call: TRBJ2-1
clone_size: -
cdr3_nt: TGTGTCAGCGGCCAGGACAGGCAGTTCTTC
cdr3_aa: CVSGQDRQFF

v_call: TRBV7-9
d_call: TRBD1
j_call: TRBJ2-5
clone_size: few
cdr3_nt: TGTGCCAGCAGCGATATTGGACAGGGCCAAGAGACCCAGTACTTC
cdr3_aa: CASSDIGQGQETQYF

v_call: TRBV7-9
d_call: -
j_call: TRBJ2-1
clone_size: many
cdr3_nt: TGTGCCAGCAGCCGGGGGAACCGATACAATGAGCAGTTCTTC
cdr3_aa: CASSRGNRYNEQFF

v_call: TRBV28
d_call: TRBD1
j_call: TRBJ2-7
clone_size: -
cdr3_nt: TGTGCCAGCAGTACGCTGTCCGGGACAGGCGTTAACGGGACGGCCCGCAACGAGCAGTACTTC
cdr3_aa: CASSTLSGTGVNGTARNEQYF

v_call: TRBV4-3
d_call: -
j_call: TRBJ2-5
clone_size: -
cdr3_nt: TGTGCCAGCATCACACCGGGACGTGCATTAGAGACCCAGTACTTC
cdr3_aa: CASITPGRALETQYF

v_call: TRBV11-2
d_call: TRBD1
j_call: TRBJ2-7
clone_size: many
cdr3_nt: TGTGCCAGCAGCATTTACCGACAGGGAAAATTGGGCTACGAGCAGTACTTC
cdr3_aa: CASSIYRQGKLGYEQYF

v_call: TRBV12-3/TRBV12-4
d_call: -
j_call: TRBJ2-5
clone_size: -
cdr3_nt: TGTGCCAGCGGTCCCGCCGGGGTTGGAGGGACCCAGTACTTC
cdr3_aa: CASGPAGVGGTQYF

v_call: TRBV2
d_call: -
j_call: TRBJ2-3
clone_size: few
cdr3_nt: TGTGCCAGCAGCGTAGGAGATACGCAGTATTTT
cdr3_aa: CASSVGDTQYF

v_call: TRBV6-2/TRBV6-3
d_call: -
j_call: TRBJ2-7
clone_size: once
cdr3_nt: TGTGCCGGCACCGACCCGGACGGCAACGTTTACGAGCAGTACTTC
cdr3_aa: CAGTDPDGNVYEQYF

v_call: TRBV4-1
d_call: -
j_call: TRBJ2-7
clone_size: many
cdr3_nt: TGCGCCAGCAGCCTACAGACTTCACAAATCCCCTACGAGCAGTACTTC
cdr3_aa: CASSLQTSQIPYEQYF

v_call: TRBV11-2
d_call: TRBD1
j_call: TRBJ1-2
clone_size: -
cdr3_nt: TGTGCCAGCAATTTAGACGACAGGGGGCAGAACTATGGCTACACCTTC
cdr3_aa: CASNLDDRGQNYGYTF

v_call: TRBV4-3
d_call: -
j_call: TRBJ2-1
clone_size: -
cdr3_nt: TGCGCCAGCAGCCATGTCCCAAACAATGAGCAGTTCTTT
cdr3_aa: CASSHVPNNEQFF

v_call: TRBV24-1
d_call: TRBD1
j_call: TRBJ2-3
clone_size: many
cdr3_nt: TGTGCCACCAGTGATATAAGGGACAGGGGCTCGGATACGCAGTATTTT
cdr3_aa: CATSDIRDRGSDTQYF

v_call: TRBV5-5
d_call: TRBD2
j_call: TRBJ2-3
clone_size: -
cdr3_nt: TGTGCCAGCAGCTCCGGACTAGCTCTCCCAGATACGCAGTATTTT
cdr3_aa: CASSSGLALPDTQYF